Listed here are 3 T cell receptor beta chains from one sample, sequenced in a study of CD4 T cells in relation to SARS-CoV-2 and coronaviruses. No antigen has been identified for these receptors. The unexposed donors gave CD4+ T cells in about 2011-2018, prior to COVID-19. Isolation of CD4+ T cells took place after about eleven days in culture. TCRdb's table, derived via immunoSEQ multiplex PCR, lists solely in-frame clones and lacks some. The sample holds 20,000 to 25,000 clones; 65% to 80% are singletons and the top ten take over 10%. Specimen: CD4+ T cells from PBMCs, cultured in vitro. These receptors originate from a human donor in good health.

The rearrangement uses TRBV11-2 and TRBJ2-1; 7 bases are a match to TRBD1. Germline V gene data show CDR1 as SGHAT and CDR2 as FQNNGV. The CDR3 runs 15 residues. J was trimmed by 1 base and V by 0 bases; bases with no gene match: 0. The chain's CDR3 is CASSLDRGSYNEQFF. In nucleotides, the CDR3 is TGTGCCAGCAGCTTAGACAGGGGGTCCTACAATGAGCAGTTCTTC.

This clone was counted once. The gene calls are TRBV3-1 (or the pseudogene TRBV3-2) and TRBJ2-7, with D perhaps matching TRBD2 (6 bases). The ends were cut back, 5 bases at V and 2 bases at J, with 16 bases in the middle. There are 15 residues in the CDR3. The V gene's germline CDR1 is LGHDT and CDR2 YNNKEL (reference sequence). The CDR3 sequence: CASSALASEAYEQYF. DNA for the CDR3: TGTGCCAGCAGCGCACTAGCCTCGGAGGCCTACGAGCAGTACTTC.

Here the CDR3 reads CASSLRRTANYGYTF. CDR3 bases: TGTGCCAGCAGCCTACGAAGGACGGCTAACTATGGCTACACCTTC. The rearrangement uses TRBV6-5 and TRBJ1-2; D unresolved. There are 15 residues in the CDR3. CDR1 is MNHEY, CDR2 SVGAGI, per germline. Trimming took off 6 bases at V and 0 bases at J, with 14 bases between the two ends.